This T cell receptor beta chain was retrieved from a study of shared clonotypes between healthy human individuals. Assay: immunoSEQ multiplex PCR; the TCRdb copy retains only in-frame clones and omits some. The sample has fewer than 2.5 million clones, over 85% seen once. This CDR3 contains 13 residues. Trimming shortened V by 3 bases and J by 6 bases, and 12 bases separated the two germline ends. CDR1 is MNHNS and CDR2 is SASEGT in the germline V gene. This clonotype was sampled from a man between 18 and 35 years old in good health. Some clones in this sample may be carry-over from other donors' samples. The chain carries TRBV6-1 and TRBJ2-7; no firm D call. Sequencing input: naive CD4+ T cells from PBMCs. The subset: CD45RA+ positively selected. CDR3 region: CASSEGGLGEQYF. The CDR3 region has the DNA TGTGCCAGCAGTGAGGGTGGGCTCGGCGAGCAGTACTTC.